The source of this TCR beta chain is a study of cytomegalovirus exposure and HLA in healthy donors. With 60 Vbeta and 13 Jbeta primers, the PCR was carried out. Sequencing was performed with immunoSEQ multiplex PCR; in TCRdb, only in-frame clones are kept and a portion is missing. The sample has under 95,000 clones; approximately 80% are singletons. This CDR3 spans 11 amino acids. Germline V gene sequence: CDR1 SQVTM, CDR2 ANQGSEA. The germline V and J ends were trimmed by 6 bases and 3 bases, with 8 bases remaining between them. The origin of this receptor is a young man in good health and CMV-seropositive. The chain combines TRBV29-1 with TRBJ1-2; D possibly corresponds to TRBD1 (5 bases). Sequencing was carried out using PBMCs. CDR3 sequence reads: CSVREYYGYTF. The CDR3 region has the DNA TGCAGCGTCAGGGAATACTATGGCTACACCTTC.